These T cell receptor beta chains were read from a single sample in a study of T cell changes during pregnancy in multiple sclerosis. Data came from immunoSEQ multiplex PCR; TCRdb stores just in-frame clones and leaves some out. The table shows around 50,000 clones, with approximately 90% occurring only once. The specimen was CD4+ T cells from peripheral blood mononuclear cells, collected in the second trimester of pregnancy. Source of these receptors: a female donor with multiple sclerosis, enrolled in a pregnancy study. The CDR3 runs from the conserved cysteine through the conserved F or W. Fields, in order: V gene, J gene, D gene, CDR3 length, CDR3 DNA, CDR3 protein. The D gene is left open where the match is weak.

TRBV6-1	TRBJ2-7	TRBD1	17	TGTGCCAGCAGTGAAGCGCTTCCCGGGACAGGGACCTACGAGCAGTACTTC	CASSEALPGTGTYEQYF
TRBV27	TRBJ1-2	-	15	TGTGCCAGCAGCCGCGACCCCACAGGGAACTATGGCTACACCTTC	CASSRDPTGNYGYTF
TRBV30	TRBJ2-3	TRBD2	12	TGTGCCTGGAGTGTTTTAGCGGGAAGGCAGTATTTT	CAWSVLAGRQYF
TRBV28	TRBJ1-1	-	14	TGTGCCAGCAGTTTGGTGAGCCTGGTCACTGAAGCTTTCTTT	CASSLVSLVTEAFF
TRBV11-2	TRBJ2-1	TRBD2	15	TGTGCCAGCAGCTTAGGACTAGCGGACTACAATGAGCAGTTCTTC	CASSLGLADYNEQFF
TRBV6-1	TRBJ2-2	TRBD2	13	TGTGCCAGCAGTTCCGGGAGGGCTGGGGAGCTGTTTTTT	CASSSGRAGELFF
TRBV7-2	TRBJ2-7	TRBD1	14	TGTGCCAGCAGCATCACAGGGGGCAGCTACGAGCAGTACTTC	CASSITGGSYEQYF
TRBV7-9	TRBJ2-7	TRBD1	14	TGTGCCAGCAGCCCCGGGACAGGTGCCTACGAGCAGTACTTC	CASSPGTGAYEQYF
TRBV11-2	TRBJ1-3	-	15	TGTGCCAGCAGCCTTGGGGCTTTCCGGGGAAACACCATATATTTT	CASSLGAFRGNTIYF
TRBV10-2	TRBJ1-2	TRBD1	16	TGCGCCAGCAGTTTCCCTGAGACAGGGGGCAACTATGGCTACACCTTC	CASSFPETGGNYGYTF
TRBV9	TRBJ2-3	-	15	TGTGCCAGCAGCGTAGCGGACGGGGGCACAGATACGCAGTATTTT	CASSVADGGTDTQYF
TRBV5-6	TRBJ2-1	TRBD2	16	TGTGCCAGCAGCTTTGTTACTAGCGGGCTCCGGCGTGAGCAGTTCTTC	CASSFVTSGLRREQFF
TRBV25-1	TRBJ2-2	-	16	TGTGCCAGCAGGGCACAGGGTTATAGCAACACCGGGGAGCTGTTTTTT	CASRAQGYSNTGELFF
TRBV27	TRBJ1-5	TRBD1	15	TGTGCCAGCAGTTTGCCACAGGGGGGTAATCAGCCCCAGCATTTT	CASSLPQGGNQPQHF
TRBV14	TRBJ2-2	-	15	TGTGCCAGCAGCCAACTAGACAGGATTGACGGGGAGCTGTTTTTT	CASSQLDRIDGELFF
TRBV15	TRBJ2-1	TRBD1	16	TGTGCCACCAGCAGAGATGGACAGGGGTGGGGCAATGAGCAGTTCTTC	CATSRDGQGWGNEQFF
TRBV30	TRBJ2-2	-	14	TGTGCCTGGAGTGACCGGAGGGGCACCGGGGAGCTGTTTTTT	CAWSDRRGTGELFF
TRBV10-3	TRBJ1-1	TRBD1	15	TGTGCCATCAGTGAGTCTGGACAGGGGAAGGAAGAAGCTTTCTTT	CAISESGQGKEEAFF
TRBV30	TRBJ2-7	TRBD1	12	TGTGCTCTTATCGGGACAGCCTACGAGCAGTACTTC	CALIGTAYEQYF
TRBV11-3	TRBJ1-1	TRBD1	14	TGTGCCAGCAGCTTGGGACAGGTCGACACTGAAGCTTTCTTT	CASSLGQVDTEAFF
TRBV10-3	TRBJ1-1	TRBD1	11	TGTGCCATCAGTCCCGGGACAGGGGCTTTCTTT	CAISPGTGAFF
TRBV7-8	TRBJ1-2	-	15	TGTGCCAGCAGCTTTGGGAGGGGGGCTAACTATGGCTACACCTTC	CASSFGRGANYGYTF